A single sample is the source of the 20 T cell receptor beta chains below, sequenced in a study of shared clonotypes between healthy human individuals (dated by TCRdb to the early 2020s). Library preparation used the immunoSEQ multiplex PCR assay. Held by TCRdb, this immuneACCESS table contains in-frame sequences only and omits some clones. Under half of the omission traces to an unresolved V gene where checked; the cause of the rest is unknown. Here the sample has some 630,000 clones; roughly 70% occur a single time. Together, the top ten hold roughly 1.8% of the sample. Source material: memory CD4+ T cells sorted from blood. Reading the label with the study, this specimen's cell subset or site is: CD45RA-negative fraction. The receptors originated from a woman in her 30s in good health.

CDR3: CASTLAGAGGPSYEQYF. CDR3 nucleotide sequence: TGTGCCAGCACCCTAGCCGGGGCAGGGGGACCGAGCTACGAGCAGTACTTC. This rearrangement joins TRBV28 to TRBJ2-7, with 7 bases that match TRBD1. The length of the CDR3 is 17 residues. With 7 bases clipped from V and 3 bases from J, the junction kept 18 bases outside the gene matches. CDR1 MDHEN and CDR2 SYDVKM come from the germline V gene.

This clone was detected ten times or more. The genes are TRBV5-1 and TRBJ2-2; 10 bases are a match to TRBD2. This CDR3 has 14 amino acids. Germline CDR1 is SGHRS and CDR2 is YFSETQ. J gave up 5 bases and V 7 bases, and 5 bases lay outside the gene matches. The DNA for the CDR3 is TGCGCCAGCGTAGCGGGAGGATGGACCGGGGAGCTGTTTTTT. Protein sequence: CASVAGGWTGELFF.

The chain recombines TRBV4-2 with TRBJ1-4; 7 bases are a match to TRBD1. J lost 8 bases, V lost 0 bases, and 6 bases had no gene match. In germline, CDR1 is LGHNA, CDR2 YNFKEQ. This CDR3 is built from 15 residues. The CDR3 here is CASSQDPGTEEKLFF. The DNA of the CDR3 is TGTGCCAGCAGCCAAGATCCCGGGACAGAAGAAAAACTGTTTTTT.

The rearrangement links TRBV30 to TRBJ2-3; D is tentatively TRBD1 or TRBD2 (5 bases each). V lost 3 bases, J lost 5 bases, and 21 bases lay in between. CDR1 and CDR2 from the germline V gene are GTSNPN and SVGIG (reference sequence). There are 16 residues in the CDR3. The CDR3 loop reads CAWSYIGTGREDTQYF. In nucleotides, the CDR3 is TGTGCCTGGAGCTACATCGGGACGGGGCGCGAAGATACGCAGTATTTT.

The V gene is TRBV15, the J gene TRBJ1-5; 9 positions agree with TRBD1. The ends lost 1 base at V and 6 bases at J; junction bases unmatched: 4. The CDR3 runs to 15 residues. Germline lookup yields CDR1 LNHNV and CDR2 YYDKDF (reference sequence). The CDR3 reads CATSRGDRDSQPQHF. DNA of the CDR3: TGTGCCACCAGCAGAGGGGACAGGGATAGTCAGCCCCAGCATTTT.

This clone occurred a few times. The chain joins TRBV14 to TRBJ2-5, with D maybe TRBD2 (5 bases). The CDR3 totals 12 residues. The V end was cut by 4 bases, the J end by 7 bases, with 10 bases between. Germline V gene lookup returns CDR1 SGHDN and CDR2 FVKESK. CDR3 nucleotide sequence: TGTGCCAGCAGCCCGCTAGGAGGGACCCAGTACTTC. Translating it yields CASSPLGGTQYF.

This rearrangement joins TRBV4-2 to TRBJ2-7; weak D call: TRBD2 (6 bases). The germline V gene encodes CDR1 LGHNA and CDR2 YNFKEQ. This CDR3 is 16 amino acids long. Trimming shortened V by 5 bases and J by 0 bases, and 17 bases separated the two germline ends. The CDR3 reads CASSSASPGSSYEQYF. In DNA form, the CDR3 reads TGTGCCAGCAGCTCCGCTTCGCCCGGGAGCTCCTACGAGCAGTACTTC.

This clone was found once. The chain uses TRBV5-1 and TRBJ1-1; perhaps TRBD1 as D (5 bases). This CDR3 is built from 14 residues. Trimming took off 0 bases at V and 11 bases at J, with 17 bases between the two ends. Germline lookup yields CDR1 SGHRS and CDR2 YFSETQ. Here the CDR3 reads CASSLATSTGSAFF. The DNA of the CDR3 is TGCGCCAGCAGCTTGGCCACAAGTACAGGATCGGCTTTCTTT.

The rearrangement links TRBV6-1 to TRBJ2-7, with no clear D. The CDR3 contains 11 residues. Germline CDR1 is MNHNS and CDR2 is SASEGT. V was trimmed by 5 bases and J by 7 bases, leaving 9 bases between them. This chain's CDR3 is CASSSNLEQYF. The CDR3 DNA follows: TGTGCCAGCAGTTCAAACTTGGAGCAGTACTTC.

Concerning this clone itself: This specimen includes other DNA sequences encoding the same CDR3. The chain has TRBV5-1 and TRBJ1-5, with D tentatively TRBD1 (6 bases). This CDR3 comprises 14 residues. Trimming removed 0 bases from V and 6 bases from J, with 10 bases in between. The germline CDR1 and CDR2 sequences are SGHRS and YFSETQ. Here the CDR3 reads CASSLEGGGQPQHF. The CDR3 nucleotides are TGCGCCAGCAGCTTGGAAGGGGGAGGTCAGCCCCAGCATTTT.

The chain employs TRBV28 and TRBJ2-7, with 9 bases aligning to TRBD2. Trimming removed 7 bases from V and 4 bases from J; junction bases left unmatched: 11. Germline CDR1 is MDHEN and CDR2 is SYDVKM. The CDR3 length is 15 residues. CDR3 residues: CASTRGASGTYEQYF. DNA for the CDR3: TGTGCCAGCACCCGAGGGGCTAGCGGGACTTACGAGCAGTACTTC.

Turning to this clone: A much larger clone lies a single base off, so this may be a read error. CDR3 DNA: TGTGCCAGCAGAGGGGGTAGCAATCAGCCCCAGCATTTT. Amino acid sequence: CASRGGSNQPQHF. The gene calls are TRBV2 and TRBJ1-5; D might be TRBD1 (6 bases). Germline V CDR1 and CDR2: SNHLY, FYNNEI. This CDR3 spans 13 amino acids. V was shortened by 6 bases and J by 0 bases, with 6 bases between the two germline ends. Full variable domain (remainder filled in from reference TRBV2 and TRBJ1-5): EPEVTQTPSHQVTQMGQEVILRCVPISNHLYFYWYRQILGQKVEFLVSFYNNEISEKSEIFDDQFSVERPDGSNFTLKIRSTKLEDSAMYFCASRGGSNQPQHFGDGTRLSIL.

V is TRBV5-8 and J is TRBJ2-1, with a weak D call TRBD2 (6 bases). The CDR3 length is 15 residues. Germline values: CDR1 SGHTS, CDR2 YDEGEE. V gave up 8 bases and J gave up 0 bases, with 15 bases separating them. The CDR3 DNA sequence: TGTGCCAGTTTACTAGCCCCGAGCTCCTACAATGAGCAGTTCTTC. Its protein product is CASLLAPSSYNEQFF.

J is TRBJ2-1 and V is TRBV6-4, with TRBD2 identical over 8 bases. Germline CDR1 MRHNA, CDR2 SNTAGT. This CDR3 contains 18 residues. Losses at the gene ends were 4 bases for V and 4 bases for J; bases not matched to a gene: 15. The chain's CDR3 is CASSVLLSAGGGYNEQFF. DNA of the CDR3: TGTGCCAGCAGTGTCCTTCTCTCGGCGGGAGGAGGGTACAATGAGCAGTTCTTC.

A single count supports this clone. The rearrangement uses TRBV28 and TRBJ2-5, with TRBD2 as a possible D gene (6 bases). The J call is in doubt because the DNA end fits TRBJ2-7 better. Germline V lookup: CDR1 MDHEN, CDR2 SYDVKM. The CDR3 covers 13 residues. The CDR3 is CASTNPGVYEQYF. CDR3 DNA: TGTGCCAGCACGAACCCGGGGGTCTACGAGCAGTACTTC.

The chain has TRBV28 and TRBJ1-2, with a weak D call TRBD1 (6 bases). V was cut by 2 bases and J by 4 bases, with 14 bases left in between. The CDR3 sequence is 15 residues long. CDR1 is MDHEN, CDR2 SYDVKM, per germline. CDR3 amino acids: CASSLIWGPGYGYTF. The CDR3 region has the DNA TGTGCCAGCAGTTTAATTTGGGGGCCTGGCTATGGCTACACCTTC.

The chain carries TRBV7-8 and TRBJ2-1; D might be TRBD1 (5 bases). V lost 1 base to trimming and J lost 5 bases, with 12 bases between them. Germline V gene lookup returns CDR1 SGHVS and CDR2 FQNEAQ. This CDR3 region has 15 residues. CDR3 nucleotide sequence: TGTGCCAGCAGCTTAGTCGAGACAGCTCACAATGAGCAGTTCTTC. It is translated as CASSLVETAHNEQFF.

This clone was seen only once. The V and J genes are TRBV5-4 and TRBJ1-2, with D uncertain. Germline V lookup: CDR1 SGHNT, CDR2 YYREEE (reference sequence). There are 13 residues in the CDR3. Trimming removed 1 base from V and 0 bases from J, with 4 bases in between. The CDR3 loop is CASSLTANYGYTF. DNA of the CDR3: TGTGCCAGCAGCTTGACAGCTAACTATGGCTACACCTTC. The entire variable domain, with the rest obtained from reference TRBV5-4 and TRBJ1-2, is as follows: ETGVTQSPTHLIKTRGQQVTLRCSSQSGHNTVSWYQQALGQGPQFIFQYYREEENGRGNFPPRFSGLQFPNYSSELNVNALELDDSALYLCASSLTANYGYTFGSGTRLTVV.

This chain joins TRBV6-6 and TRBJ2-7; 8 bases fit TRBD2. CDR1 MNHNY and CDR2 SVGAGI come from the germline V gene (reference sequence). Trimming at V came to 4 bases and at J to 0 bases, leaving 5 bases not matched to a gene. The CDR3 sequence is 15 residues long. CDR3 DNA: TGTGCCAGCAGTTTGACTAGCGCCCGCTCCTACGAGCAGTACTTC. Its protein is CASSLTSARSYEQYF.

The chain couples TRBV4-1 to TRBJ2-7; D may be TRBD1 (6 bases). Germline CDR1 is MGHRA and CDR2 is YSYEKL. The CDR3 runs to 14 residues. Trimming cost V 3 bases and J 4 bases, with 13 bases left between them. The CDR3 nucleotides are TGCGCCAGCAGCCAGCTAGGGGGTGGGTACGAGCAGTACTTC. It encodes CASSQLGGGYEQYF.